The 31 T cell receptor beta chains below were found in one sample sequenced in a study of blood T cell repertoires in COVID-19. Measured with immunoSEQ multiplex PCR; TCRdb has only the in-frame clones, and not every one. This table holds about 98,000 clones, 87% found once. Sequences were obtained from peripheral blood. These TCRs come from a man in his sixties or seventies with acute or convalescent COVID-19.

The rearrangement joins TRBV7-2 to TRBJ2-5; D ambiguous. Trimming removed 1 base from V and 2 bases from J, with 11 bases in between. The CDR3 is made up of 15 amino acids. Germline CDR1 and CDR2: SGHTA and FQGNSA. In DNA form, the CDR3 reads TGTGCCAGCAGCTTAGATAGTGGTTCTCAAGAGACCCAGTACTTC. It yields the protein CASSLDSGSQETQYF.

The chain employs TRBV2 and TRBJ1-5, with TRBD1 identical over 9 bases. CDR3 length: 13 residues. The germline gives CDR1 SNHLY, CDR2 FYNNEI. The junction had 2 bases not matched to a gene; V was cut back by 6 bases and J by 5 bases. The CDR3 is CASRGQGDQPQHF. The CDR3 region has the DNA TGTGCCAGCAGGGGACAGGGAGATCAGCCCCAGCATTTT. The variable domain in full, with the rest retrieved from reference TRBV2 and TRBJ1-5, is EPEVTQTPSHQVTQMGQEVILRCVPISNHLYFYWYRQILGQKVEFLVSFYNNEISEKSEIFDDQFSVERPDGSNFTLKIRSTKLEDSAMYFCASRGQGDQPQHFGDGTRLSIL.

The J gene is TRBJ1-2, the V gene TRBV12-5, with TRBD1 identical over 8 bases. Germline V CDR1 and CDR2: LGHNT, FRNRAP. CDR3 length equals 13 residues. V shed 6 bases, J shed 4 bases, and the junction held 4 bases outside the gene matches. The DNA for the CDR3 is TGTGCTAGTGGGACAGGGGCTATCTATGGCTACACCTTC. It encodes CASGTGAIYGYTF.

The DNA for the CDR3 is TGCACCAGCAGCCACTCACACGGAGGATTAAATGAAAAACTGTTTTTT. Translating gives CTSSHSHGGLNEKLFF. This rearrangement joins TRBV1 to TRBJ1-4. TRBV1 is a listed pseudogene. This CDR3 comprises 16 residues.

The J gene is TRBJ2-3, the V gene TRBV13; 11 bases align to TRBD2. The CDR3 sequence is 15 residues long. Looked up from germline, CDR1 is PRHDT and CDR2 is FYEKMQ (reference sequence). V trimming: 5 bases; J trimming: 3 bases; junction bases outside the gene matches: 4. CDR3 bases: TGTGCCAGCAGCCTTAGCGGGGGGGTTACAGATACGCAGTATTTT. Translating it yields CASSLSGGVTDTQYF.

This clone has a single count. The chain recombines TRBV10-3 with TRBJ2-5, with 9 bases that match TRBD1. Germline values: CDR1 ENHRY, CDR2 SYGVKD. Unmatched junction bases numbered 1, after V lost 3 bases and J lost 2 bases. The CDR3 is 14 residues long. The CDR3 is CAISDGQGQETQYF. DNA for the CDR3: TGTGCCATCAGTGACGGACAGGGGCAAGAGACCCAGTACTTC.

The chain links TRBV19 to TRBJ2-2; 8 bases line up with TRBD1. V was pared by 5 bases and J by 5 bases, with 7 bases of the junction left unmatched. Germline lookup yields CDR1 LNHDA and CDR2 SQIVND (reference sequence). The CDR3 totals 15 residues. CDR3 protein: CASSGAGGWTGELFF. Written as DNA, the CDR3 is TGTGCCAGTAGTGGCGCAGGGGGCTGGACCGGGGAGCTGTTTTTT. The complete variable domain, with remaining parts taken from reference TRBV19 and TRBJ2-2, reads DGGITQSPKYLFRKEGQNVTLSCEQNLNHDAMYWYRQDPGQGLRLIYYSQIVNDFQKGDIAEGYSVSREKKESFPLTVTSAQKNPTAFYLCASSGAGGWTGELFFGEGSRLTVL.

The chain is built from TRBV12-3 or TRBV12-4 and TRBJ2-7; D may be TRBD1 (6 bases). The CDR3 length is 12 residues. V lost 4 bases to trimming and J lost 10 bases, with 14 bases between them. The CDR3 reads CASSWDEGVQYF. The CDR3 region has the DNA TGTGCCAGCAGTTGGGACGAGGGGGTTCAGTACTTC.

The chain couples TRBV18 to TRBJ2-7, with 7 bases fitting TRBD1. The germline V gene has CDR1 KGHSH and CDR2 LQKENI. V shed 2 bases and J 1 base; nucleotides not matched to a gene: 8. The CDR3 length is 16 residues. The CDR3 spells CASSPSQDRWSYEQYF. The DNA for the CDR3 is TGTGCCAGCTCACCATCCCAGGACAGGTGGTCCTACGAGCAGTACTTC.

The chain combines TRBV7-2 with TRBJ1-5, with a weak D call TRBD1 (5 bases). The CDR3 has 16 residues. Germline lookup yields CDR1 SGHTA and CDR2 FQGNSA. Between the trimmed V and J ends, which lost 1 base and 0 bases, there was a span of 10 bases. The DNA of the CDR3 is TGTGCCAGCAGCTTAGAGGGGCCATATAGCAATCAGCCCCAGCATTTT. Translating it yields CASSLEGPYSNQPQHF.

This chain's CDR3 is CASSPGTGYNSPLHF. CDR3 DNA: TGTGCCAGCAGTCCCGGGACAGGGTATAATTCACCCCTCCACTTT. The chain employs TRBV28 and TRBJ1-6; 9 bases map to TRBD1. The CDR3 spans 15 residues. Per germline, CDR1 MDHEN and CDR2 SYDVKM. J gave up 4 bases and V 5 bases, and 3 bases lay outside the gene matches.

CDR3 amino acids: CASSPDGQGSYGYTF. The CDR3, as DNA: TGTGCCAGCTCGCCCGATGGACAGGGAAGCTATGGCTACACCTTC. The gene calls are TRBV18 and TRBJ1-2; 8 positions match TRBD1. The CDR3 totals 15 residues. After removal of 6 bases from V and 4 bases from J, the junction contained 10 bases not matched to a gene. Germline V gene lookup returns CDR1 KGHSH and CDR2 LQKENI.

V is TRBV7-3 and J is TRBJ2-2; 9 nucleotides match TRBD1. Germline trimming cut 5 bases from V and 4 bases from J; bases unmatched to any gene: 8. CDR3 length: 16 residues. The V gene's germline CDR1 is SGHTA and CDR2 FQGTGA. This CDR3 reads CASSQTQDRGTGELFF. The CDR3 DNA follows: TGTGCCAGCAGCCAAACCCAGGACAGGGGCACCGGGGAGCTGTTTTTT. Based on the CDR3 plus reference TRBV7-3 and TRBJ2-2, the full variable domain is GAGVSQTPSNKVTEKGKYVELRCDPISGHTALYWYRQSLGQGPEFLIYFQGTGAADDSGLPNDRFFAVRPEGSVSTLKIQRTERGDSAVYLCASSQTQDRGTGELFFGEGSRLTVL.

The V and J genes are TRBV5-6 and TRBJ1-5, with 8 bases that match TRBD1. Unmatched junction bases numbered 5, after V lost 3 bases and J lost 0 bases. In germline, CDR1 is SGHDT, CDR2 YYEEEE. The CDR3 contains 16 residues. CDR3 sequence: CASSYRGGLSNQPQHF. In DNA, the CDR3 is TGTGCCAGCAGCTACAGGGGGGGCCTTAGCAATCAGCCCCAGCATTTT.

The chain is built from TRBV25-1 and TRBJ1-2; 7 bases agree with TRBD1. With 3 bases clipped from V and 9 bases from J, the junction kept 7 bases outside the gene matches. This CDR3 has 13 amino acids. The V gene's germline CDR1 is MGHDK and CDR2 SYGVNS. The CDR3 DNA reads as TGTGCCAGCAGTGAGGTGACAGGGAGCCGCTACACCTTC. This encodes CASSEVTGSRYTF.

V is TRBV7-9 and J is TRBJ2-2; 8 positions match TRBD2. Germline CDR1 reads SEHNR; CDR2 reads FQNEAQ (reference sequence). This CDR3 comprises 15 residues. V trimming: 3 bases; J trimming: 1 base; junction bases outside the gene matches: 1. The CDR3 is CASSLAGGNTGELFF. CDR3 coding DNA: TGTGCCAGCAGCTTGGCGGGGGGGAACACCGGGGAGCTGTTTTTT.

J is TRBJ2-2 and V is TRBV4-1; 9 bases fit TRBD1. J lost 3 bases, V lost 5 bases, and 1 base had no gene match. Germline V gene sequence: CDR1 MGHRA, CDR2 YSYEKL. The CDR3 has 14 residues. The CDR3 protein is CASSDRGDTGELFF. The CDR3 DNA is TGCGCCAGCAGCGACAGGGGGGACACCGGGGAGCTGTTTTTT.

The chain has TRBV7-9 and TRBJ2-1, with 8 bases identical to TRBD1. The germline gives CDR1 SEHNR, CDR2 FQNEAQ (reference sequence). The CDR3 covers 14 residues. V was clipped by 3 bases and J by 8 bases; unmatched bases: 6. The CDR3 DNA reads TGTGCCAGCAGCTTTCCAGGGGGCTTGGATGAGCAGTTCTTC. Residues: CASSFPGGLDEQFF. Drawing the rest from reference TRBV7-9 and TRBJ2-1, the complete variable domain is DTGVSQNPRHKITKRGQNVTFRCDPISEHNRLYWYRQTLGQGPEFLTYFQNEAQLEKSRLLSDRFSAERPKGSFSTLEIQRTEQGDSAMYLCASSFPGGLDEQFFGPGTRLTVL.

V usage is TRBV10-2 and J usage is TRBJ1-6; D perhaps matches TRBD1 (5 bases). The V and J ends lost 8 bases and 6 bases respectively, with 17 bases between them. The CDR3 length is 15 residues. Per the germline V gene, CDR1 is WSHSY and CDR2 is SAAADI. This chain's CDR3 is CASVGENKINSPLHF. As DNA, the CDR3 is TGCGCCAGCGTAGGGGAAAATAAGATTAATTCACCCCTCCACTTT.

The chain links TRBV11-3 to TRBJ2-7; D may be TRBD2 (6 bases). This CDR3 comprises 16 residues. V gave up 6 bases and J gave up 6 bases, with 24 bases separating them. CDR1 is SGHNT and CDR2 is YENEEA in the germline V gene. Written as DNA, the CDR3 is TGTGCCAGCAGAAAGTCGGTTGGGGAGGTGTCGGGCGAGCAGTACGTC. It yields the protein CASRKSVGEVSGEQYV.

The V call is TRBV10-2, the J call TRBJ2-3, with 10 bases identical to TRBD2. CDR1 and CDR2 (germline): WSHSY, SAAADI. V shed 4 bases, J shed 0 bases, and the junction held 7 bases outside the gene matches. This CDR3 is built from 17 residues. The CDR3 region is CASSGLAGAPSTDTQYF. The CDR3 nucleotides are TGCGCCAGCAGTGGGCTAGCGGGGGCCCCTAGCACAGATACGCAGTATTTT.

This clone has just one count. The genes are TRBV7-8 and TRBJ2-2, with a weak D call TRBD1 (7 bases). V was trimmed by 5 bases and J by 0 bases, leaving 10 bases between them. The CDR3 is 15 residues long. The germline gives CDR1 SGHVS, CDR2 FQNEAQ. CDR3 residues: CASSRRGANTGELFF. The CDR3 DNA is TGTGCCAGCAGCCGCAGGGGGGCGAACACCGGGGAGCTGTTTTTT. Variable domain in full (rest from reference TRBV7-8 and TRBJ2-2): GAGVSQSPRYKVAKRGQDVALRCDPISGHVSLFWYQQALGQGPEFLTYFQNEAQLDKSGLPSDRFFAERPEGSVSTLKIQRTQQEDSAVYLCASSRRGANTGELFFGEGSRLTVL.

A word on this clone: Compared with germline, one end of the junction differs, possibly owing to a read error. V and J are TRBV25-1 and TRBJ1-1; 9 bases are shared with TRBD1. The CDR3 is 14 residues long. Germline V CDR1 and CDR2: MGHDK, SYGVNS. The CDR3 DNA is TGTGCCAGCAGGGAATTGTCGGGACAGGGAAAAGCTTTCTTT. Its translation is CASRELSGQGKAFF.

The chain combines TRBV11-2 with TRBJ2-7; 7 bases match TRBD2. With V trimmed by 3 bases and J by 11 bases, 4 bases remained unmatched. Looked up from germline, CDR1 is SGHAT and CDR2 is FQNNGV. This CDR3 region has 11 residues. CDR3 coding DNA: TGTGCCAGCAGCTTTGACGCGGGGGAGTACTTC. This encodes CASSFDAGEYF.

The V gene is TRBV18, the J gene TRBJ1-1, with D possibly matching TRBD1 (5 bases). The CDR3 is made up of 14 amino acids. V dropped 2 bases and J dropped 1 base, with 8 bases sitting between them. The V gene's germline CDR1 is KGHSH and CDR2 LQKENI. The CDR3 spells CASSPDRRNTEAFF. Here the CDR3 DNA reads TGTGCCAGCTCACCAGACAGAAGGAACACTGAAGCTTTCTTT.

The chain carries TRBV5-1 and TRBJ2-5, with 10 bases matching TRBD2. The CDR3 loop spans 15 amino acids. Germline V CDR1 and CDR2: SGHRS, YFSETQ. V trimming: 2 bases; J trimming: 5 bases; junction bases outside the gene matches: 6. CDR3 DNA sequence: TGCGCCAGCAGCTTCCCTAGCGGGGGAGGGGAGACCCAGTACTTC. It encodes CASSFPSGGGETQYF.

The chain combines TRBV6-2 or TRBV6-3 with TRBJ2-5, with D possibly matching TRBD2 (5 bases). Germline loops: CDR1 MNHEY, CDR2 SVGEGT. V was cut by 6 bases and J by 5 bases, with 22 bases left in between. CDR3 length: 16 residues. The DNA of the CDR3 is TGTGCCAGCAGCCAATGGACTCGACCGAGTAGGGAGACCCAGTACTTC. This gives the protein CASSQWTRPSRETQYF.

The table lists this clone with a count of one. The V call is TRBV9, the J call TRBJ2-3, with D unclear. Germline V gives CDR1 SGDLS, CDR2 YYNGEE. The CDR3 is 14 residues long. The V gene lost 1 base and the J gene lost 2 bases, with 8 bases spanning the gap. Written as DNA, the CDR3 is TGTGCCAGCAGCGTACGAGGTGACACAGATACGCAGTATTTT. Translated: CASSVRGDTDTQYF.

The V and J genes are TRBV28 and TRBJ1-2; 9 bases fit TRBD1. The CDR3 covers 13 residues. Germline assignment: CDR1 MDHEN and CDR2 SYDVKM. Unmatched junction bases numbered 4, after V lost 2 bases and J lost 9 bases. CDR3 sequence reads: CASSLGDRESYTF. CDR3 bases: TGTGCCAGCAGTTTAGGGGACAGGGAAAGCTACACCTTC.

This chain links TRBV6-5 with TRBJ1-3; 9 positions agree with TRBD1. After removal of 8 bases from V and 6 bases from J, the junction contained 8 bases not matched to a gene. The CDR3 covers 14 residues. Germline lookup yields CDR1 MNHEY and CDR2 SVGAGI. The CDR3, as DNA: TGTGCCAGCTTCCGGGACAGGGCGACAAACACCATATATTTT. Protein: CASFRDRATNTIYF.

This clone was detected only once. V is TRBV2 and J is TRBJ2-3, with 9 bases lining up with TRBD2. V shed 4 bases, J shed 4 bases, and the junction held 9 bases outside the gene matches. Germline-derived CDR1 and CDR2 are SNHLY and FYNNEI. CDR3 length equals 16 residues. CDR3 amino acids: CASSGLLAGFSDTQYF. CDR3 DNA: TGTGCCAGCAGTGGGTTGCTAGCGGGGTTTTCAGATACGCAGTATTTT.